A single sample is the source of the 4 T cell receptor beta chains below, sequenced in a study of immune evolution from preneoplasia to lung adenocarcinoma. Profiling relied on immunoSEQ multiplex PCR, and the TCRdb table lists in-frame clones only, not all of them. The table records thousands of clones, less than 85% of them present only once. The sequenced sample consisted of FFPE minimally invasive lung adenocarcinoma tissue. These receptor sequences come from an older person with lung adenocarcinoma.

The gene calls are TRBV5-3 and TRBJ2-2; D is possibly TRBD2 (5 bases). TRBV5-3 is sorted into the ORF group, with uncertain function. V lost 1 base, J lost 0 bases, and 10 bases lay in between. This CDR3 region has 16 residues. The CDR3 DNA reads as TGTGCCAGAAGCTTGACGGGAATACCGAACACCGGGGAGCTGTTTTTT. Amino acids: CARSLTGIPNTGELFF.

This clone was detected only a few times. This chain uses TRBV28 with TRBJ1-1, with 10 bases matching TRBD1. Germline-derived CDR1 and CDR2 are MDHEN and SYDVKM. The ends lost 4 bases at V and 4 bases at J; junction bases unmatched: 0. The CDR3 loop spans 13 amino acids. The chain's CDR3 is CASSWTGGTEAFF. In DNA, the CDR3 is TGTGCCAGCAGTTGGACAGGGGGCACTGAAGCTTTCTTT.

The J gene is TRBJ2-7, the V gene TRBV10-1; 11 bases fit TRBD2. V was clipped by 5 bases and J by 6 bases; unmatched bases: 6. The CDR3 spans 14 residues. The germline V gene encodes CDR1 WNHNN and CDR2 SYGVQD (reference sequence). As DNA, the CDR3 is TGCGCCAGCAGTACTAGCGGGAGTGGGTCCGAGCAGTACTTC. Residues: CASSTSGSGSEQYF.

In its sample, this clone was seen a few times. The rearrangement links TRBV7-2 to TRBJ2-3, with 8 positions matching TRBD2. The CDR3 has 16 amino acids. V dropped 2 bases and J dropped 6; count of bases not matched to a gene: 10. Per germline, CDR1 SGHTA and CDR2 FQGNSA. The CDR3 reads CASSLSPGGGMDTQYF. CDR3 in DNA: TGTGCCAGCAGCTTAAGTCCGGGAGGGGGTATGGATACGCAGTATTTT.